One T cell receptor (beta chain) is described in this entry. Antigen unknown. This entry comes from a study of CD8 T cells in ankylosing spondylitis. Study-level results: Clones tied to disease were said to be significantly enriched in matched ankylosing spondylitis synovial fluid.

TCRdb reprocessed the 5' RACE reads via MiXCR and lists one record per CDR3 protein. The sample has about 160,000 distinct CDR3 sequences, around 17% seen once. CDR1 is SGHRS and CDR2 is YFSETQ in the germline V gene. V gave up 0 bases and J gave up 4 bases, with 22 bases separating them. This CDR3 has 19 residues. Specimen: blood, either unsorted or a sorted T cell fraction (not recorded which). The chain joins TRBV5-1 to TRBJ2-2; D is possibly TRBD2 (5 bases). This clonotype originated in a male donor with ankylosing spondylitis or in good health (not recorded which). The CDR3 reads CASSLARTGGIFSTGELFF. The DNA of the CDR3 is TGCGCCAGCAGCTTGGCGCGGACTGGAGGTATATTTAGCACCGGGGAGCTGTTTTTT.